Presented here are 21 T cell receptor beta chains from one specimen sequenced in a study of shared clonotypes between healthy human individuals. Generated by immunoSEQ multiplex PCR, the TCRdb table keeps only in-frame clones and is missing some. The data show about 1.9 million clones, around 93% seen once. Terminally differentiated effector memory CD45RA+ cells were left out of the naive CD8 fraction, which was CD45RO-negative and positively selected for CCR7. Sequencing was performed on naive CD8+ T cells from PBMCs. These receptors were collected from a young man in good health. Some clones in this sample may be carry-over from other donors' samples.

This clone came up a few times. The same CDR3 is also encoded by other DNA sequences in this sample. The genes are TRBV9 and TRBJ1-1; no firm D call. CDR3 length: 14 amino acids. The V end was cut by 0 bases, the J end by 1 base, with 7 bases between. Germline CDR1 reads SGDLS; CDR2 reads YYNGEE. For the CDR3, the DNA is TGTGCCAGCAGCGTAGGCGATTCGAACACTGAAGCTTTCTTT. Translation: CASSVGDSNTEAFF.

This chain connects TRBV11-2 to TRBJ2-7; unclear D gene. Looked up from germline, CDR1 is SGHAT and CDR2 is FQNNGV. The CDR3 covers 13 residues. V was shortened by 0 bases and J by 6 bases, with 9 bases between the two germline ends. This chain's CDR3 is CASSLDRQVEQYF. CDR3 DNA sequence: TGTGCCAGCAGCTTAGATCGTCAGGTCGAGCAGTACTTC.

The chain has TRBV11-2 and TRBJ1-3; D gene unclear. Between the trimmed V and J ends, which lost 2 bases and 2 bases, there was a span of 10 bases. The CDR3 runs to 15 residues. Germline V CDR1 and CDR2: SGHAT, FQNNGV. Here the CDR3 reads CASSLSIHPGNTIYF. CDR3 coding DNA: TGTGCCAGCAGCTTATCCATCCACCCTGGAAACACCATATATTTT.

The genes are TRBV4-3 and TRBJ2-1; unclear D gene. The germline CDR1 and CDR2 sequences are LGHNA and YSLEER. Trimming left V 1 base short and J 7 bases short, with 11 bases between. This CDR3 is 14 amino acids long. The CDR3 bases are TGCGCCAGCAGCCAAGGGGGTAGTTTTAATGAGCAGTTCTTC. The encoded protein is CASSQGGSFNEQFF.

V is TRBV7-9 and J is TRBJ1-1, with TRBD1 as a possible D gene (6 bases). Per germline, CDR1 SEHNR and CDR2 FQNEAQ (reference sequence). The CDR3 consists of 15 residues. The V and J ends lost 3 bases and 0 bases respectively, with 11 bases between them. CDR3 nucleotide sequence: TGTGCCAGCAGCTTTCGGCAGGGGCTGAACACTGAAGCTTTCTTT. It encodes CASSFRQGLNTEAFF.

CDR3 sequence (DNA): TGTGCCAGCAGCTTAACGGAGGGCAGCTTCAATGAGCAGTTCTTC. Residues: CASSLTEGSFNEQFF. The rearrangement uses TRBV7-3 and TRBJ2-1; weak D call: TRBD2 (6 bases). CDR1 is SGHTA, CDR2 FQGTGA, per germline. Between the trimmed V and J ends, which lost 0 bases and 6 bases, there was a span of 12 bases. The CDR3 is 15 residues long.

The chain joins TRBV4-3 to TRBJ1-4; 7 bases fit TRBD1. J was trimmed by 7 bases and V by 4 bases; bases with no gene match: 9. The CDR3 is 15 amino acids. Germline V CDR1 and CDR2: LGHNA, YSLEER. The CDR3 protein is CASSRAWQGGEKLFF. CDR3 nucleotides: TGCGCCAGCAGCCGCGCGTGGCAGGGGGGTGAAAAACTGTTTTTT.

The chain recombines TRBV2 with TRBJ2-4; 7 bases fit TRBD1. Germline V gives CDR1 SNHLY, CDR2 FYNNEI. The CDR3 spans 16 residues. Unmatched junction bases numbered 9, after V lost 6 bases and J lost 1 base. The CDR3 region is CASRRGTERAKNIQYF. The CDR3 region has the DNA TGTGCCAGCAGGAGGGGGACAGAGAGGGCCAAAAACATTCAGTACTTC.

This rearrangement joins TRBV27 to TRBJ2-7; D not certain. The CDR3 has 14 residues. Germline assignment: CDR1 MNHEY and CDR2 SMNVEV (reference sequence). Trimming shortened V by 5 bases and J by 4 bases, and 15 bases separated the two germline ends. This CDR3 is CASSTTPPPYEQYF. The CDR3 region has the DNA TGTGCCAGCAGTACTACCCCCCCACCTTACGAGCAGTACTTC.

The chain carries TRBV7-9 and TRBJ2-7; TRBD2 agrees at 8 bases. Germline V CDR1 and CDR2: SEHNR, FQNEAQ (reference sequence). This CDR3 spans 15 amino acids. V trimming: 1 base; J trimming: 1 base; junction bases outside the gene matches: 3. CDR3 bases: TGTGCCAGCAGCTTAGGTCCTAGCGGGTCCTACGAGCAGTACTTC. This encodes CASSLGPSGSYEQYF. The full variable domain, rest sourced from reference TRBV7-9 and TRBJ2-7, is DTGVSQNPRHKITKRGQNVTFRCDPISEHNRLYWYRQTLGQGPEFLTYFQNEAQLEKSRLLSDRFSAERPKGSFSTLEIQRTEQGDSAMYLCASSLGPSGSYEQYFGPGTRLTVT.

The chain links TRBV27 to TRBJ2-1; 14 nucleotides align to TRBD2. V shed 5 bases and J 9 bases; nucleotides not matched to a gene: 6. This CDR3 region has 15 residues. The germline V gene encodes CDR1 MNHEY and CDR2 SMNVEV (reference sequence). Here the CDR3 reads CASSIGLAGGIEQFF. DNA for the CDR3: TGTGCCAGCAGTATAGGACTAGCGGGAGGCATTGAGCAGTTCTTC.

The V and J genes are TRBV4-1 and TRBJ2-1; possibly TRBD1 or TRBD2 for D (5 bases each). The CDR3 spans 15 residues. Per the germline V gene, CDR1 is MGHRA and CDR2 is YSYEKL. Trimming left V 0 bases short and J 7 bases short, with 13 bases between. CDR3 in amino acids: CASSQDPGRTNEQFF. In DNA form, the CDR3 reads TGCGCCAGCAGCCAAGACCCGGGACGAACGAATGAGCAGTTCTTC.

The gene calls are TRBV19 and TRBJ2-2, with 7 bases matching TRBD1. There are 16 residues in the CDR3. J was trimmed by 2 bases and V by 5 bases; bases with no gene match: 8. Germline V lookup: CDR1 LNHDA, CDR2 SQIVND (reference sequence). CDR3 bases: TGTGCCAGTAGTCCCTCCGGGACAGAAAACACCGGGGAGCTGTTTTTT. It translates to CASSPSGTENTGELFF.

The DNA of the CDR3 is TGTGCCAGCAGTTTAGAACGCGGGGACAATCAGCCCCAGCATTTT. Translated: CASSLERGDNQPQHF. The chain employs TRBV27 and TRBJ1-5; no firm D call. This CDR3 has 15 residues. In germline, CDR1 is MNHEY, CDR2 SMNVEV (reference sequence). V gave up 2 bases and J gave up 3 bases, with 11 bases separating them.

The DNA for the CDR3 is TGTGCCAGCAGCCCCGGTCCTCTAAGGGAGGGAGCTTTCTTT. Translating it yields CASSPGPLREGAFF. The chain is built from TRBV16 and TRBJ1-1; no clear D. The CDR3 is made up of 14 amino acids. V was shortened by 4 bases and J by 10 bases, with 19 bases between the two germline ends. Germline-derived CDR1 and CDR2 are KGHSY and FQNENV.

The chain has TRBV7-2 and TRBJ1-1; D is unresolved. This CDR3 has 16 residues. Germline V CDR1 and CDR2: SGHTA, FQGNSA. Trimming left V 2 bases short and J 0 bases short, with 13 bases between. The CDR3 nucleotides are TGTGCCAGCAGCTTACTGGGCAGAGGTATGAACACTGAAGCTTTCTTT. This gives the protein CASSLLGRGMNTEAFF.

The chain combines TRBV19 with TRBJ1-1, with no clear D. In germline, CDR1 is LNHDA, CDR2 SQIVND (reference sequence). Trimming cost V 1 base and J 5 bases, with 5 bases left between them. There are 12 residues in the CDR3. CDR3 in amino acids: CASSIAQTEAFF. The DNA of the CDR3 is TGTGCCAGTAGTATAGCCCAAACTGAAGCTTTCTTT. The entire variable domain, with the rest obtained from reference TRBV19 and TRBJ1-1, is as follows: DGGITQSPKYLFRKEGQNVTLSCEQNLNHDAMYWYRQDPGQGLRLIYYSQIVNDFQKGDIAEGYSVSREKKESFPLTVTSAQKNPTAFYLCASSIAQTEAFFGQGTRLTVV.

V gene TRBV5-4 combines with J gene TRBJ1-2, with D tentatively TRBD1 (5 bases). The CDR3 runs to 14 residues. Germline V gives CDR1 SGHNT, CDR2 YYREEE (reference sequence). The V gene lost 4 bases and the J gene lost 1 base, with 11 bases spanning the gap. The CDR3: CASSPGHLNYGYTF. Here the CDR3 DNA reads TGTGCCAGCAGCCCCGGACATCTTAACTATGGCTACACCTTC.

The rearrangement joins TRBV9 to TRBJ2-2, with TRBD2 as a possible D gene (6 bases). Between the trimmed V and J ends, which lost 0 bases and 6 bases, there was a span of 9 bases. The CDR3 contains 14 residues. The germline V gene encodes CDR1 SGDLS and CDR2 YYNGEE. The CDR3: CASSVAERAGELFF. For the CDR3, the DNA is TGTGCCAGCAGCGTAGCGGAGCGGGCCGGGGAGCTGTTTTTT.

The chain uses TRBV29-1 and TRBJ2-7; D is ambiguous. This CDR3 contains 12 residues. CDR1 SQVTM and CDR2 ANQGSEA come from the germline V gene. The V gene lost 6 bases and the J gene lost 2 bases, with 11 bases spanning the gap. The CDR3 bases are TGCAGCGTCCAACAGAGACCCTACGAGCAGTACTTC. It codes for CSVQQRPYEQYF.

A single count supports this clone. V usage is TRBV5-1 and J usage is TRBJ1-1; D is ambiguous. Germline CDR1 reads SGHRS; CDR2 reads YFSETQ. This CDR3 region has 15 residues. V was clipped by 0 bases and J by 5 bases, with 14 bases between them. In DNA form, the CDR3 reads TGCGCCAGCAGCTTGGGCGTCAGAGAGGAGACTGAAGCTTTCTTT. It is translated as CASSLGVREETEAFF.